Included here is one T cell receptor beta chain sequence, with context. Its antigen is currently unknown. The sample originates from a study of cytomegalovirus exposure and HLA in healthy donors. Study conclusions and caveats: Owing to their indistinguishability, certain V segments, notably TRBV6-2 and TRBV6-3, were excluded.

After removal of 10 bases from V and 4 bases from J, the junction contained 11 bases not matched to a gene. This CDR3 spans 14 amino acids. Per germline, CDR1 MRHNA and CDR2 SNTAGT. The PCR had 60 Vbeta and 13 Jbeta primers. In the original processing: An analysis that came later counted 80 million or so unique TCR beta chains, 10 million to 12 million shared. The protocol was immunoSEQ multiplex PCR, while the TCRdb copy is restricted to in-frame clones and leaves out a portion. The DNA was the basis for D and trimming; V, J and clone size are from that table. The data show 100,000 to 150,000 clones, roughly 80% seen once.

Sequences were obtained from PBMCs. The clonotype was recovered from a man in his thirties or forties in good health and CMV-seropositive. The chain employs TRBV6-4 and TRBJ1-1, with 8 positions matching TRBD1. The CDR3 DNA sequence: TGTGCCACCCTCGGGGACAGGCGGTCCACTGAAGCTTTCTTT. Its protein is CATLGDRRSTEAFF.